This T cell receptor beta chain derives from a study of T cell repertoires in aging, cancer and after chemotherapy (dated 2019 in TCRdb). Looking at the study overall: Six donor age groups were covered, ranging from 30 or younger up to 70 or older, and each group contained at least three individuals. Several million TCR reads were contained in the full dataset. Paired pre- and post-chemotherapy samples in the solid tumor group came from brain tumor (glioblastoma) patients receiving temozolomide-based therapy. A cohort of under 250 cancer patients (roughly 94 with hematological and around 130 with solid cancers) was assembled, and 100 or so healthy donors were included as a reference group. Peripheral blood TCR beta repertoires from healthy donors and cancer patients were profiled to examine immunoaging and T cell reconstitution after chemotherapy.

What the authors observed across the whole study: The authors noted that the repertoire data do not allow conclusions about immunological memory after chemotherapy. In healthy donors, the drop in TCR diversity with age came mainly from a loss of richness, whereas in cancer patients a loss of evenness also played a part. Median generation probability increased over the chemotherapy interval in both cancer cohorts, suggesting repertoire reconstitution through rebound thymic output. Compared with age-matched healthy donors, untreated patients with hematological or solid cancers had significantly lower TCR diversity and higher clonality in blood.

The germline V gene provides CDR1 MDHEN and CDR2 SYDVKM. A distance of 10 bases separates the germline ends of V and J, which lose 3 bases and 8 bases respectively. The CDR3 holds 12 amino acids from the cysteine to the phenylalanine. Only the CDR3 region is kept as DNA, spanning 36 bases read in frame from base 1. Rearranged TRB sequences spanning V, D and J segments were amplified in a multiplex touch-down PCR with a mixed TRB-A/B primer pool. Two consecutive PCR reactions with Phusion HS II polymerase added Illumina adapters and sample indices to the amplicons. Amplicons were gel-purified using the NucleoSpin Gel and PCR Clean-up kit and were subsequently checked with Qubit and an Agilent 2100 Bioanalyzer. The libraries were sequenced on an Illumina MiSeq with 600-cycle, single-indexed, paired-end runs. Per the original workflow: MiXCR versions 2.12 and 3.0.5 were used to process the TRB sequences. Each unique CDR3 nucleotide sequence was treated as one clone, and only productive sequences with two or more reads were kept. The repertoire metrics were Shannon diversity, evenness, clonality (calculated as one minus evenness), and diversity profiles parameterized by alpha from 0 to 5. The IGoR algorithm was used to compute generation probabilities of clones in paired pre- and post-chemotherapy samples. Clones were called with MiXCR by TCRdb after fastp trimmed the public reads at Q25, and only in-frame beta chains were retained. Every CDR3 protein is listed once, alongside the most common genes and DNA of its rows. TCRdb, not the original authors, processed these V and J calls. This sample lists about 3,000 distinct CDR3 sequences; almost 25% were detected once. Roughly three fifths of the sample rests with the top ten.

TCR beta rearrangements were amplified from genomic DNA extracted from peripheral blood rather than from sorted cells or RNA. A note on this clonotype: Its target antigen remains unknown. No clone much larger than this one lies a single base away; base qualities are absent.

The rearranged chain carries TRBV28 and TRBJ1-2, with no reliable assignment of the D segment. The TCR comes from a human donor with a solid tumor. The source material was blood. The bases read TGTGCCAGCAGTTTGGACCGACTAGGCTACACCTTC. Its amino acids are CASSLDRLGYTF.